These T cell receptor beta chains were read from a single sample in a study of blood T cell repertoires in COVID-19. Profiled with immunoSEQ multiplex PCR; TCRdb holds only in-frame clones, not every one. Counted here are 90,000 to 120,000 clones, 84% occurring once; the ten biggest clones make up roughly 4.6%. Input material: peripheral blood. The receptors come from a human donor in a cohort sampled during active COVID-19. Each CDR3 is given with its conserved first and last residue. D genes are given only for firm matches. Clone size, where shown, is once, few, many, or a class for clones that have expanded.

D gene: .; J gene: TRBJ2-1; clone size: .; V gene: TRBV11-2; CDR3 protein: CASSRPGGDYNEQFF; CDR3 DNA: TGTGCCAGCAGTCGGCCTGGGGGCGACTACAATGAGCAGTTCTTC
D gene: TRBD1; J gene: TRBJ2-1; clone size: once; V gene: TRBV5-4; CDR3 protein: CASSSQGVAYNEQFF; CDR3 DNA: TGTGCCAGCAGCTCCCAGGGGGTAGCCTACAATGAGCAGTTCTTC
D gene: TRBD1; J gene: TRBJ1-2; clone size: .; V gene: TRBV6-6; CDR3 protein: CAIRRAGGNYGYTF; CDR3 DNA: TGTGCCATCCGGAGGGCAGGGGGTAACTATGGCTACACCTTC
D gene: TRBD1; J gene: TRBJ1-2; clone size: .; V gene: TRBV27; CDR3 protein: CASSLSAGGGGYTF; CDR3 DNA: TGTGCCAGCAGTTTATCCGCAGGGGGCGGTGGCTACACCTTC
D gene: .; J gene: TRBJ1-3; clone size: .; V gene: TRBV10-3; CDR3 protein: CAISGTGNGNTIYF; CDR3 DNA: TGTGCCATCAGTGGAACGGGGAACGGAAACACCATATATTTT
D gene: .; J gene: TRBJ1-2; clone size: few; V gene: TRBV30; CDR3 protein: CAWSRGVGYGYTF; CDR3 DNA: TGTGCCTGGTCAAGGGGTGTCGGCTATGGCTACACCTTC
D gene: TRBD1; J gene: TRBJ1-5; clone size: .; V gene: TRBV18; CDR3 protein: CASSPQGAGQPQHF; CDR3 DNA: TGTGCCAGCTCACCGCAGGGGGCCGGGCAGCCCCAGCATTTT
D gene: TRBD1; J gene: TRBJ1-1; clone size: .; V gene: TRBV3-1/TRBV3-2; CDR3 protein: CASSQGAWRTGETEAFF; CDR3 DNA: TGTGCCAGCAGCCAAGGGGCATGGCGGACAGGGGAAACTGAAGCTTTCTTT
D gene: .; J gene: TRBJ1-5; clone size: .; V gene: TRBV19; CDR3 protein: CASVQTGSNQPQHF; CDR3 DNA: TGTGCCAGCGTCCAGACAGGTAGCAATCAGCCCCAGCATTTT
D gene: .; J gene: TRBJ2-5; clone size: .; V gene: TRBV20-1; CDR3 protein: CCPRDKETQYF; CDR3 DNA: TGCTGCCCGAGGGATAAAGAGACCCAGTACTTC
D gene: .; J gene: TRBJ1-3; clone size: .; V gene: TRBV7-8; CDR3 protein: CASSSTENDGNTIYF; CDR3 DNA: TGTGCCAGCAGTTCGACAGAGAATGACGGAAACACCATATATTTT
D gene: TRBD2; J gene: TRBJ2-1; clone size: .; V gene: TRBV30; CDR3 protein: CAWNEPSGGYNEQFF; CDR3 DNA: TGTGCCTGGAACGAACCTAGCGGGGGCTACAATGAGCAGTTCTTC
D gene: TRBD2; J gene: TRBJ2-3; clone size: once; V gene: TRBV7-9; CDR3 protein: CASSFMLAGTDTDTQYF; CDR3 DNA: TGTGCCAGCAGCTTCATGCTAGCGGGAACCGACACAGATACGCAGTATTTT
D gene: TRBD1; J gene: TRBJ2-1; clone size: .; V gene: TRBV27; CDR3 protein: CASSAQGAQIGNEQFF; CDR3 DNA: TGTGCCAGCTCCGCCCAGGGGGCGCAGATCGGCAATGAGCAGTTCTTC
D gene: TRBD2; J gene: TRBJ2-1; clone size: .; V gene: TRBV19; CDR3 protein: CASSTRSGSGVNEQFF; CDR3 DNA: TGTGCCAGTAGTACCCGAAGCGGGAGTGGGGTCAATGAGCAGTTCTTC
D gene: TRBD1; J gene: TRBJ1-4; clone size: .; V gene: TRBV24-1; CDR3 protein: CATSERPGQGNEKLFF; CDR3 DNA: TGTGCCACCAGTGAGCGACCGGGACAGGGTAATGAAAAACTGTTTTTT
D gene: .; J gene: TRBJ1-2; clone size: once; V gene: TRBV28; CDR3 protein: CASSETQDGYTF; CDR3 DNA: TGTGCCAGCAGTGAAACTCAGGATGGCTACACCTTC
D gene: .; J gene: TRBJ1-2; clone size: .; V gene: TRBV3-1/TRBV3-2; CDR3 protein: CASSQAGGLNYGYTF; CDR3 DNA: TGTGCCAGCAGCCAGGCGGGCGGACTTAACTATGGCTACACCTTC
D gene: .; J gene: TRBJ1-5; clone size: .; V gene: TRBV30; CDR3 protein: CAWCPGDSNQPQHF; CDR3 DNA: TGTGCCTGGTGTCCAGGGGATAGCAATCAGCCCCAGCATTTT
D gene: TRBD1; J gene: TRBJ1-4; clone size: .; V gene: TRBV28; CDR3 protein: CASRPGTGGLGSEKLFF; CDR3 DNA: TGTGCCAGTCGGCCCGGGACAGGGGGCCTCGGGAGTGAAAAACTGTTTTTT
D gene: TRBD1; J gene: TRBJ1-1; clone size: .; V gene: TRBV28; CDR3 protein: CATRTGLNTEAFF; CDR3 DNA: TGTGCCACACGGACAGGATTAAATACTGAAGCTTTCTTT
D gene: .; J gene: TRBJ1-6; clone size: .; V gene: TRBV28; CDR3 protein: CASRRGGGNSPLHF; CDR3 DNA: TGTGCCAGTCGCCGGGGGGGCGGTAATTCACCCCTCCACTTT
D gene: .; J gene: TRBJ2-1; clone size: few; V gene: TRBV23-1; CDR3 protein: CASSHPLWLRGNGEQFF; CDR3 DNA: TGCGCCAGCAGTCATCCGCTCTGGCTACGAGGAAACGGTGAGCAGTTCTTC
D gene: .; J gene: TRBJ1-3; clone size: .; V gene: TRBV30; CDR3 protein: CAWSPGIGNTIYF; CDR3 DNA: TGTGCCTGGAGTCCCGGTATAGGAAACACCATATATTTT
D gene: .; J gene: TRBJ2-3; clone size: once; V gene: TRBV7-3; CDR3 protein: CASSLDTTDTQYF; CDR3 DNA: TGTGCCAGCAGCTTGGACACCACAGATACGCAGTATTTT
D gene: TRBD1; J gene: TRBJ1-2; clone size: .; V gene: TRBV18; CDR3 protein: CASSPSPGGNNGYTF; CDR3 DNA: TGTGCCAGCTCACCTAGTCCAGGGGGAAACAATGGCTACACCTTC